One sample yielded the 18 T cell receptor beta chains listed below, sequenced in a study of CD8 T cells in ankylosing spondylitis. TCRdb re-derived calls from the 5' RACE reads in MiXCR, one entry per CDR3 protein. The data show under 950,000 distinct CDR3 sequences, 15% to 20% seen once. The antigens for these receptors are not known. Overall study findings and caveats: Several highly homologous variants made up a TCR beta motif that seemed to typify ankylosing spondylitis blood.

The sequenced sample consisted of blood, either unsorted or a sorted T cell fraction (not recorded which). The receptors were gathered from a male donor with ankylosing spondylitis.

This clonotype showed up just a few times. The CDR3 nucleotides read TGTGCCAGCAGCCGACGGACTAGCGGGATGGGGGAGCAGTTCTTC. Protein: CASSRRTSGMGEQFF. The V and J genes are TRBV7-9 and TRBJ2-1; 12 bases match TRBD2. CDR3 size: 15 residues. CDR1 and CDR2 (germline): SEHNR, FQNEAQ (reference sequence). With 5 bases clipped from V and 10 bases from J, the junction kept 9 bases outside the gene matches.

CDR3 sequence reads: CATSDGGSHTDTQYF. Here the CDR3 DNA reads TGTGCCACCAGTGATGGGGGAAGCCACACAGATACGCAGTATTTT. This chain connects TRBV24-1 to TRBJ2-3, with D perhaps assigned TRBD1 or TRBD2 (5 bases each). V was clipped by 3 bases and J by 2 bases, with 11 bases between them. The CDR3 extends over 15 amino acids. The V gene's germline CDR1 is KGHDR and CDR2 SFDVKD.

The rearrangement links TRBV24-1 to TRBJ2-2; D unresolved. Trimming removed 8 bases from V and 3 bases from J, with 15 bases in between. The CDR3 is made up of 15 amino acids. Germline V CDR1 and CDR2: KGHDR, SFDVKD. DNA of the CDR3: TGTGCCACCAAGTCTGGGCCGCCATACACCGGGGAGCTGTTTTTT. Protein product: CATKSGPPYTGELFF.

V and J are TRBV6-1 and TRBJ1-4; 7 bases fit TRBD1. V trimming: 6 bases; J trimming: 7 bases; junction bases outside the gene matches: 8. The CDR3 is made up of 14 amino acids. Per germline, CDR1 MNHNS and CDR2 SASEGT. CDR3 coding DNA: TGTGCCAGCAGCATGACAGGGAGTAGTGAAAAACTGTTTTTT. It yields the protein CASSMTGSSEKLFF.

The V call is TRBV7-2, the J call TRBJ2-5; 9 nucleotides agree with TRBD1. Trimming removed 5 bases from V and 5 bases from J; junction bases left unmatched: 9. The germline V gene has CDR1 SGHTA and CDR2 FQGNSA. The CDR3 extends over 15 amino acids. CDR3 sequence (DNA): TGTGCCAGCAGCGTCATCGGGACAGGGCGTGAGACCCAGTACTTC. This gives the protein CASSVIGTGRETQYF.

The chain uses TRBV7-9 and TRBJ2-3, with 8 bases lining up with TRBD2. Trimming at V came to 5 bases and at J to 3 bases, leaving 10 bases not matched to a gene. CDR1 SEHNR and CDR2 FQNEAQ come from the germline V gene (reference sequence). This CDR3 contains 16 residues. CDR3 DNA sequence: TGTGCCAGCAGCCCACGGGGACTAGGGACGACAGATACGCAGTATTTT. Protein product: CASSPRGLGTTDTQYF.

V is TRBV27 and J is TRBJ2-2; TRBD1 or TRBD2 may be the D gene (6 bases each). The CDR3 sequence is 17 residues long. Germline V gives CDR1 MNHEY, CDR2 SMNVEV (reference sequence). V lost 1 base and J lost 4, with 16 bases in between. In DNA, the CDR3 is TGTGCCAGCAGTTTATTGTGGGGGGCGCTGGGCACCGGGGAGCTGTTTTTT. This sequence encodes CASSLLWGALGTGELFF.

The chain combines TRBV7-2 with TRBJ2-1; 8 bases align to TRBD1. Germline lookup yields CDR1 SGHTA and CDR2 FQGNSA. This CDR3 has 12 residues. The V and J ends lost 5 bases and 12 bases, in that order; junction bases with no gene match: 6. Here the CDR3 reads CASSGRTGLQFF. Written as DNA, the CDR3 is TGTGCCAGCAGCGGAAGGACAGGGCTGCAGTTCTTC.

The rearrangement joins TRBV12-3 or TRBV12-4 to TRBJ2-7; 8 nucleotides match TRBD1. The V gene end was trimmed by 2 bases and the J gene end by 6 bases; junction bases not matched to a gene: 9. This CDR3 comprises 15 residues. The CDR3 loop reads CASSLRSQGAGEQYF. CDR3 nucleotide sequence: TGTGCCAGCAGTTTAAGGAGTCAGGGGGCTGGCGAGCAGTACTTC.

The gene calls are TRBV5-1 and TRBJ2-7; D gene ambiguous. Trimming cost V 2 bases and J 2 bases, with 11 bases left between them. Germline V gene lookup returns CDR1 SGHRS and CDR2 YFSETQ. This CDR3 contains 14 residues. The CDR3 nucleotides are TGCGCCAGCAGCTTAGAACAGACGACCTACGAGCAGTACTTC. Protein sequence: CASSLEQTTYEQYF.

This clonotype was found many times. This chain connects TRBV29-1 to TRBJ2-1; TRBD1 aligns across 8 bases. The germline V gene has CDR1 SQVTM and CDR2 ANQGSEA. The CDR3 loop spans 11 amino acids. V dropped 5 bases and J dropped 6; count of bases not matched to a gene: 0. The CDR3 nucleotides read TGCAGCGTTACAGGGGGCAATGAGCAGTTCTTC. Amino acid sequence: CSVTGGNEQFF.

In this sample, this clonotype turned up a few times. The rearrangement uses TRBV7-9 and TRBJ2-7; D gene unclear. Per germline, CDR1 SEHNR and CDR2 FQNEAQ (reference sequence). Between the trimmed V and J ends, which lost 5 bases and 6 bases, there was a span of 11 bases. This CDR3 spans 12 amino acids. The CDR3 protein is CASSAAGSEQYF. The CDR3 bases are TGTGCCAGCAGCGCCGCTGGTAGCGAGCAGTACTTC.

The chain joins TRBV11-2 to TRBJ1-4, with D perhaps TRBD1 (6 bases). The CDR3 extends over 16 amino acids. V lost 5 bases and J 0 bases, leaving 13 bases between the germline ends. Germline V gene sequence: CDR1 SGHAT, CDR2 FQNNGV. The CDR3 loop is CASSLGGYATNEKLFF. The CDR3 region has the DNA TGTGCCAGCAGCCTAGGGGGTTACGCAACTAATGAAAAACTGTTTTTT.

This sequence joins TRBV4-3 and TRBJ2-1; 8 nucleotides line up with TRBD2. This CDR3 has 16 amino acids. Per the germline V gene, CDR1 is LGHNA and CDR2 is YSLEER. Losses at the gene ends were 0 bases for V and 8 bases for J; bases not matched to a gene: 9. CDR3 bases: TGCGCCAGCAGCCAAGAAGTCGGGACTAGAAGGGATGAGCAGTTCTTC. It translates to CASSQEVGTRRDEQFF.

In this sample, this clonotype turned up a few times. The gene calls are TRBV12-3 or TRBV12-4 and TRBJ2-7, with D hard to call. Trimming removed 7 bases at V and 3 bases at J, with 7 bases between. The CDR3 sequence is 11 residues long. The chain's CDR3 is CASKQSYEQYF. The CDR3 DNA reads TGTGCCAGCAAACAGAGCTACGAGCAGTACTTC.

The chain links TRBV20-1 to TRBJ2-2; 10 bases align to TRBD2. Germline assignment: CDR1 DFQATT and CDR2 SNEGSKA (reference sequence). The V gene end was trimmed by 6 bases and the J gene end by 3 bases; junction bases not matched to a gene: 7. The CDR3 sequence is 15 residues long. CDR3 DNA: TGCAGTGCCCAGCCTAGCGGGAGAGACACCGGGGAGCTGTTTTTT. Translation: CSAQPSGRDTGELFF.

Points on this clonotype: One junction end disagrees with the germline gene, perhaps due to a read error. The gene calls are TRBV5-1 and TRBJ2-5; 9 positions agree with TRBD2. The CDR3 has 15 residues. The germline V gene encodes CDR1 SGHRS and CDR2 YFSETQ. CDR3 protein: CASSWETSGQETQHF. The CDR3 region has the DNA TGCGCCAGCAGCTGGGAGACTAGCGGACAAGAGACCCAGCACTTC.

This clonotype was recorded a few times. This rearrangement joins TRBV4-2 to TRBJ2-7; TRBD1 matches 10 bases. J lost 5 bases, V lost 1 base, and 14 bases had no gene match. The CDR3 has 18 residues. The V gene's germline CDR1 is LGHNA and CDR2 YNFKEQ. The CDR3 DNA reads as TGTGCCAGCAGCCAAGTTTATGGCTCCGGGACAGGGGCAAACGAGCAGTACTTC. It yields the protein CASSQVYGSGTGANEQYF.